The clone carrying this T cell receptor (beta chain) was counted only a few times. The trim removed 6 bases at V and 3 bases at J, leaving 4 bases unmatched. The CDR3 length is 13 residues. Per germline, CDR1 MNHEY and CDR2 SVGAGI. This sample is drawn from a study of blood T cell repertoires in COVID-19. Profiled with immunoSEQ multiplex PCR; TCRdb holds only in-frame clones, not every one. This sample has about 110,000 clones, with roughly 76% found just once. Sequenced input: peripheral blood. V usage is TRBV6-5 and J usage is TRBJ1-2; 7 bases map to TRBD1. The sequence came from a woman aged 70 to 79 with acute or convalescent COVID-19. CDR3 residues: CASSVDRDYGYTF. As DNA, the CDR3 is TGTGCCAGCAGCGTCGACAGGGACTATGGCTACACCTTC.